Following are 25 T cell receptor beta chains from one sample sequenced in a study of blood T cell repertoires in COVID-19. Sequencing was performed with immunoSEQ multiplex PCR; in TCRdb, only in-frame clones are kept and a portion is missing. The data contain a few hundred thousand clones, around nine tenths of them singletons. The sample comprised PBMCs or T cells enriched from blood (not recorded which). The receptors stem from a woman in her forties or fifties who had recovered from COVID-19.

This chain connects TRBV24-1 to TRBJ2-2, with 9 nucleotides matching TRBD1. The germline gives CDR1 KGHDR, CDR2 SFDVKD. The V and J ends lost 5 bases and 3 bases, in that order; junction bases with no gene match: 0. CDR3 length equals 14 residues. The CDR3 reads CATSGDRDTGELFF. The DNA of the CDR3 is TGTGCCACCAGTGGGGACAGGGACACCGGGGAGCTGTTTTTT.

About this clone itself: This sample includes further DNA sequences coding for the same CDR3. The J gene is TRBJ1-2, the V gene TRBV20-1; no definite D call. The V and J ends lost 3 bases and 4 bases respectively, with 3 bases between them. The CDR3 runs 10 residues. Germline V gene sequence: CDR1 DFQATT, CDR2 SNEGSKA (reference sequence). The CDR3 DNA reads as TGCAGTGCTAGGGCCTATGGCTACACCTTC. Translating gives CSARAYGYTF.

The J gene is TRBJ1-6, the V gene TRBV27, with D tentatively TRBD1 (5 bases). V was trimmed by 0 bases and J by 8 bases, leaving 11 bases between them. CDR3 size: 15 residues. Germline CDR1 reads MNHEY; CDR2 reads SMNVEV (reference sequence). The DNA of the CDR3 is TGTGCCAGCAGTTTATCGGCAGGGAGGGATTCACCCCTCCACTTT. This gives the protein CASSLSAGRDSPLHF.

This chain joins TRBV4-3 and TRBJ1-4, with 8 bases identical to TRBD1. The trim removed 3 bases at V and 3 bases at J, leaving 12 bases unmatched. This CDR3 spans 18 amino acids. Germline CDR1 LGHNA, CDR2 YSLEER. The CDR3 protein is CASSHGQGYYEANEKLFF. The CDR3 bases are TGCGCCAGCAGCCACGGACAGGGTTATTACGAAGCTAATGAAAAACTGTTTTTT.

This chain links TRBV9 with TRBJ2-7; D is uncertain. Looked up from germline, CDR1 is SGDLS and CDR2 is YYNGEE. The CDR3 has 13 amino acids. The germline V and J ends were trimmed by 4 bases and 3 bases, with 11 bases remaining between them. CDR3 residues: CASSPRLDYEQYF. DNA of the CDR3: TGTGCCAGCAGCCCCCGATTAGACTACGAGCAGTACTTC. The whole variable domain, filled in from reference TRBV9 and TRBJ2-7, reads DSGVTQTPKHLITATGQRVTLRCSPRSGDLSVYWYQQSLDQGLQFLIQYYNGEERAKGNILERFSAQQFPDLHSELNLSSLELGDSALYFCASSPRLDYEQYFGPGTRLTVT.

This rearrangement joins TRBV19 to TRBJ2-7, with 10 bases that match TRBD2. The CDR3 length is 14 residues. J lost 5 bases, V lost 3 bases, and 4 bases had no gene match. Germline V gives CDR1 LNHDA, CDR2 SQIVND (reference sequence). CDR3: CASSIRSGGDEQYF. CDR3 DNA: TGTGCCAGTAGTATTAGGAGCGGGGGGGACGAGCAGTACTTC.

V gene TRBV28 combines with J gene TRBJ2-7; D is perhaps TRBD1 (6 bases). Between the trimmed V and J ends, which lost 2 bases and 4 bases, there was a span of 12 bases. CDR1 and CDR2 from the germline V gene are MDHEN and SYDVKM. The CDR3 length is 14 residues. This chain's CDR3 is CASSLQGIRYEQYF. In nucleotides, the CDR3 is TGTGCCAGCAGTTTACAGGGGATTCGATACGAGCAGTACTTC.

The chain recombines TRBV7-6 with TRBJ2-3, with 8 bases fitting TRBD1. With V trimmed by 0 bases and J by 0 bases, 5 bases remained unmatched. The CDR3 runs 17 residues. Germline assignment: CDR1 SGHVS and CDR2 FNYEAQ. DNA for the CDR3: TGTGCCAGCAGCTTAGCTCCAGGACAGGGAAGCACAGATACGCAGTATTTT. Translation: CASSLAPGQGSTDTQYF.

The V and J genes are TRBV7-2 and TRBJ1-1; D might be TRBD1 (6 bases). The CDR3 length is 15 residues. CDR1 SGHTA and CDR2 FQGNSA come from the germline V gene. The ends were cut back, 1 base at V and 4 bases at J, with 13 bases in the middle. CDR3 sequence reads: CASSLGGQGVTEAFF. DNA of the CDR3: TGTGCCAGCAGCTTAGGGGGGCAGGGAGTCACTGAAGCTTTCTTT.

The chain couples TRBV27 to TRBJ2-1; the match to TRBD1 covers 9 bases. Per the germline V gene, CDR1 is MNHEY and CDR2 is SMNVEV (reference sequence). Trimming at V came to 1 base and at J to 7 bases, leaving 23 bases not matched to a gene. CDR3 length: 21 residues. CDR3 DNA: TGTGCCAGCAGTTTATTCCCCCCGGGACAGGGAGTGGGATTATTGGGGAATGAGCAGTTCTTC. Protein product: CASSLFPPGQGVGLLGNEQFF.

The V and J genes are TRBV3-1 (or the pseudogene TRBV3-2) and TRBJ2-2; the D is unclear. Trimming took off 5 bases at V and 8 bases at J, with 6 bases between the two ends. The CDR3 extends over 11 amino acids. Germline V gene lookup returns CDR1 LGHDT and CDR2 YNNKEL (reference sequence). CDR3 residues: CASSFSGELFF. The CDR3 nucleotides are TGTGCCAGCAGCTTCTCGGGGGAGCTGTTTTTT.

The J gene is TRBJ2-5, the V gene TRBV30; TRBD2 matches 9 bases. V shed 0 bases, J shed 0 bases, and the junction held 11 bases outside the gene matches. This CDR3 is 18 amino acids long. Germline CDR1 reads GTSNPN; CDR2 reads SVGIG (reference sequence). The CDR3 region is CAWSVRRLAGLYQETQYF. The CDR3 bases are TGTGCCTGGAGTGTACGCAGGCTAGCGGGGCTGTACCAAGAGACCCAGTACTTC.

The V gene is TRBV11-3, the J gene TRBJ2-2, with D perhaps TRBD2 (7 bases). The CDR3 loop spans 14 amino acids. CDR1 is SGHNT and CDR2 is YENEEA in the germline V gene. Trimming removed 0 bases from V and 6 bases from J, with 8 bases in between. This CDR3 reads CASSLEGGAGELFF. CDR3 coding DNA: TGTGCCAGCAGCTTAGAAGGGGGGGCCGGGGAGCTGTTTTTT.

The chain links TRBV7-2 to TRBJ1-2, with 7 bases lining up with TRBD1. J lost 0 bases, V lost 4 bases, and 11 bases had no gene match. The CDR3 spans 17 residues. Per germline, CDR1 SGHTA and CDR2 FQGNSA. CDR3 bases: TGTGCCAGCAGCTCTGACCCTTACAGGGGAGCTAACTATGGCTACACCTTC. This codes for CASSSDPYRGANYGYTF.

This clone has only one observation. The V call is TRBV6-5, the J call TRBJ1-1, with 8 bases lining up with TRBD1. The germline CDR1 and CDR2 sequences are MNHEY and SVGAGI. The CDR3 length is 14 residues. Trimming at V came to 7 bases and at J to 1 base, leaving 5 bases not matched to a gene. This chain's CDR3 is CASNAGTGNTEAFF. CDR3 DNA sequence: TGTGCCAGCAATGCCGGGACAGGGAACACTGAAGCTTTCTTT.

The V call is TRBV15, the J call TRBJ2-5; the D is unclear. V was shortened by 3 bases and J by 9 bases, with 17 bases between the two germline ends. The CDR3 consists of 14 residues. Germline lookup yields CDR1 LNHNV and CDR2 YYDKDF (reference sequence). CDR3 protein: CATSSPLNPDAQYF. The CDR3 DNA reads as TGTGCCACCAGCAGCCCTCTAAACCCCGATGCCCAGTACTTC.

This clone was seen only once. The DNA of the CDR3 is TGTGCCTGGAGAATGGCCAGTGAAGCTTTCTTT. This translates into CAWRMASEAFF. The chain uses TRBV30 and TRBJ1-1; D ambiguous. The CDR3 contains 11 residues. CDR1 and CDR2 (germline): GTSNPN, SVGIG (reference sequence). With 3 bases removed from V and 7 bases from J, the gap between germline ends came to 9 bases.

The CDR3: CASSFISSEAFF. CDR3 nucleotides: TGTGCCAGCAGCTTTATATCCTCTGAAGCTTTCTTT. The genes are TRBV11-2 and TRBJ1-1; D is unresolved. Trimming pared 3 bases from V and 6 bases from J, leaving 8 bases between. The CDR3 consists of 12 residues. Germline loops: CDR1 SGHAT, CDR2 FQNNGV.

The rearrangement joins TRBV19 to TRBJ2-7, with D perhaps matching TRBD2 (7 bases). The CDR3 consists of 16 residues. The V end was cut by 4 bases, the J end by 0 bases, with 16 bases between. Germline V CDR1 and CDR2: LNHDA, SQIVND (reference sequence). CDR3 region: CASSRGGGPDSYEQYF. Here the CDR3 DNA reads TGTGCCAGTAGTAGGGGGGGCGGCCCAGACTCCTACGAGCAGTACTTC.

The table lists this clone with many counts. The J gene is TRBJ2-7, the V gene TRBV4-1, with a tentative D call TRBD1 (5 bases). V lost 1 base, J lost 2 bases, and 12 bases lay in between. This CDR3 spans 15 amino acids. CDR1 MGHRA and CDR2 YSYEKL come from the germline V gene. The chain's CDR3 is CASSQGQGGTYEQYF. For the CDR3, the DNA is TGCGCCAGCAGCCAAGGCCAGGGTGGCACCTACGAGCAGTACTTC.

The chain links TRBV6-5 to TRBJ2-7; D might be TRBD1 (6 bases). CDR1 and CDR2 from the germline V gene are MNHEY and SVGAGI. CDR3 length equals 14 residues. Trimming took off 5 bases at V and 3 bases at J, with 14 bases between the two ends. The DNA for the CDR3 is TGTGCCAGCAGTCACAGGGAAAGCGGCTACGAGCAGTACTTC. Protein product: CASSHRESGYEQYF.

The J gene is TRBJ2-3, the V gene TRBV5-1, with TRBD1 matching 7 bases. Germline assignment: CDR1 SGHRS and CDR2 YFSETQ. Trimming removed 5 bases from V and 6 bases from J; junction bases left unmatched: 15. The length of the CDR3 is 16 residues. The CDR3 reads CASSISGQWDLDTQYF. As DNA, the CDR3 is TGCGCCAGCAGTATTTCGGGACAGTGGGATCTGGATACGCAGTATTTT. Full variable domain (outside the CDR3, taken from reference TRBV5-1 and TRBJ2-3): KAGVTQTPRYLIKTRGQQVTLSCSPISGHRSVSWYQQTPGQGLQFLFEYFSETQRNKGNFPGRFSGRQFSNSRSEMNVSTLELGDSALYLCASSISGQWDLDTQYFGPGTRLTVL.

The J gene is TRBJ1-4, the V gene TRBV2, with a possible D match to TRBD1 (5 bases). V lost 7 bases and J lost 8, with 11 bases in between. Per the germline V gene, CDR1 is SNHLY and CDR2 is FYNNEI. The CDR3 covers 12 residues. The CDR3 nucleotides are TGTGCCAGCAAGGCAGGGCCCGAAAAACTGTTTTTT. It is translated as CASKAGPEKLFF.

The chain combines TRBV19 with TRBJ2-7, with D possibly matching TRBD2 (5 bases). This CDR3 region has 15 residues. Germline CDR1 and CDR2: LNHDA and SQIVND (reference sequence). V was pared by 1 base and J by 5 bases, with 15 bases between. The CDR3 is CASSIGGFGVDEQYF. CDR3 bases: TGTGCCAGTAGTATAGGTGGTTTCGGGGTGGACGAGCAGTACTTC.

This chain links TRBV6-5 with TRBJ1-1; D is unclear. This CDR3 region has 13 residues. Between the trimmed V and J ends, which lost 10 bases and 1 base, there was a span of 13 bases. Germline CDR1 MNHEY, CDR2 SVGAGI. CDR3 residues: CATTGYSNTEAFF. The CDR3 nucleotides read TGTGCCACTACGGGATACTCGAACACTGAAGCTTTCTTT.